The 23 T cell receptor beta chains presented below share a single source sample, sequenced in a study of regulatory T cells in long-lasting Graves disease (TCRdb year 2021). Library preparation was by multiplex PCR. Instrument on record: Illumina HiSeq 4000. TCR beta libraries were built with iRepertoire HTBI primers and Arm-PCR amplification of CDR3 regions. TCRdb trimmed the raw reads at Q25, called clones with MiXCR and kept productive beta chains. Rows are combined by CDR3 protein, so each entry shows the most common genes and DNA. This sample has about 620,000 distinct CDR3 sequences in its table, and roughly 15% of those were observed once. The ten top clones hold 15% to 20% of the sample. Sample time point, as interpreted from the label and publication: newly diagnosed GD, antithyroid drugs for less than 3 months. For both TCR sequencing and RNA sequencing, RNA was extracted from PBMCs using TRIzol.

This same sample was also part of a study on T cells in Graves' hyperthyroidism and ophthalmopathy.

Sequences were derived from peripheral blood mononuclear cells (PBMCs), sampled at new diagnosis, from a patient treated with antithyroid drugs. All receptors derive from a woman in her thirties with Graves disease. Donor details come from another sample of the same person, matched by shared clones.

This clonotype occurred a few times. The V gene is TRBV27, the J gene TRBJ2-2; 7 positions agree with TRBD2. Germline V lookup: CDR1 MNHEY, CDR2 SMNVEV (reference sequence). This CDR3 region has 17 residues. V was pared by 3 bases and J by 0 bases, with 7 bases of the junction left unmatched. The CDR3 spells CASSFGAGIANTGELFF. In DNA form, the CDR3 reads TGTGCCAGCAGTTTCGGAGCGGGGATTGCGAACACCGGGGAGCTGTTTTTT.

With respect to this clonotype: A much larger clonotype is one base distant, so this may be a read error. The chain joins TRBV19 to TRBJ1-5; no definite D call. Germline CDR1 is LNHDA and CDR2 is SQIVND (reference sequence). The CDR3 is 13 amino acids. The CDR3 spells CASRWAGNQPQRF. The CDR3 coding sequence is TGTGCCAGTAGATGGGCGGGGAATCAGCCCCAGCGTTTT.

Turning to this clonotype: This clone may be a read error of a much larger clone one base away. The chain carries TRBV19 and TRBJ2-1, with 8 bases matching TRBD2. CDR1 and CDR2 from the germline V gene are LNHDA and SQIVND (reference sequence). The CDR3 is 17 residues long. Here the CDR3 reads CASSFGGSGSQINGQFF. The CDR3 nucleotides read TGTGCCAGTAGCTTCGGAGGGAGCGGGAGCCAGATCAATGGGCAGTTCTTC.

This rearrangement joins TRBV12-5 to TRBJ2-3; 7 bases align to TRBD1. The CDR3 has 14 residues. Per germline, CDR1 LGHNT and CDR2 FRNRAP. The V and J ends lost 6 bases and 0 bases, in that order; junction bases with no gene match: 3. In DNA, the CDR3 is TGTGCTAGTGGGCCGGGACAGAGCACAGATACGCAGTATTTT. This codes for CASGPGQSTDTQYF.

In this sample, this clonotype turned up a few times. J is TRBJ2-7 and V is TRBV7-2; unclear D gene. The CDR3 sequence is 16 residues long. The germline V and J ends were trimmed by 1 base and 3 bases, with 16 bases remaining between them. Germline-derived CDR1 and CDR2 are SGHTA and FQGNSA. The CDR3 protein is CASSLGTPLSDYEQYF. DNA of the CDR3: TGTGCCAGCAGCTTAGGAACACCCCTCAGTGACTACGAGCAGTACTTC.

There are many counts of this clonotype. The chain links TRBV7-8 to TRBJ2-7; D might be TRBD1 or TRBD2, each matching 5 bases. This CDR3 is 14 amino acids long. Trimming removed 1 base at V and 0 bases at J, with 7 bases between. CDR1 is SGHVS, CDR2 FQNEAQ, per germline. The CDR3 coding sequence is TGTGCCAGCAGCTTAGGGGGGTTCTCCTACGAGCAGTACTTC. Its translation is CASSLGGFSYEQYF. The variable domain in full, completed from reference TRBV7-8 and TRBJ2-7, reads GAGVSQSPRYKVAKRGQDVALRCDPISGHVSLFWYQQALGQGPEFLTYFQNEAQLDKSGLPSDRFFAERPEGSVSTLKIQRTQQEDSAVYLCASSLGGFSYEQYFGPGTRLTVT.

V gene TRBV20-1 combines with J gene TRBJ1-6, with TRBD1 identical over 9 bases. Germline V lookup: CDR1 DFQATT, CDR2 SNEGSKA (reference sequence). Trimming at V came to 4 bases and at J to 18 bases, leaving 4 bases not matched to a gene. This CDR3 region has 10 residues. This CDR3 reads CSAIRDRDHF. The DNA for the CDR3 is TGCAGTGCTATCCGGGACAGGGACCACTTT.

This clonotype was recorded a few times. This chain joins TRBV12-3 or TRBV12-4 and TRBJ2-1; 10 positions agree with TRBD1. The CDR3 extends over 14 amino acids. Germline trimming cut 6 bases from V and 9 bases from J; bases unmatched to any gene: 8. The CDR3 DNA sequence: TGTGCCAGCAGGGGACAGGGGAGGGGGATTGAGCAGTTCTTC. It codes for CASRGQGRGIEQFF.

In its sample, this clonotype was seen a few times. The rearrangement links TRBV6-5 to TRBJ1-3; TRBD1 might be the D (5 bases). Trimming stripped 2 bases from V and 2 bases from J, with 10 bases between. This CDR3 is 15 amino acids long. Germline loops: CDR1 MNHEY, CDR2 SVGAGI. As DNA, the CDR3 is TGTGCCAGCAGTTACCACAGAGGGGCTGGAAACACCATATATTTT. Its translation is CASSYHRGAGNTIYF.

This clonotype was picked up many times. The chain is built from TRBV27 and TRBJ2-3, with 10 bases aligning to TRBD2. CDR1 is MNHEY and CDR2 is SMNVEV in the germline V gene (reference sequence). With V trimmed by 2 bases and J by 2 bases, 10 bases remained unmatched. The CDR3 is 18 amino acids. CDR3 sequence reads: CASSLRGLAGVITDTQYF. CDR3 nucleotide sequence: TGTGCCAGCAGTTTACGGGGTCTAGCGGGAGTGATCACAGATACGCAGTATTTT.

In its sample, this clonotype was seen a few times. The chain combines TRBV9 with TRBJ2-5; D gene ambiguous. With 4 bases removed from V and 1 base from J, the gap between germline ends came to 20 bases. Germline assignment: CDR1 SGDLS and CDR2 YYNGEE. The CDR3 covers 17 residues. CDR3 residues: CASSPFWTATAQETQYF. CDR3 nucleotide sequence: TGTGCCAGCAGCCCATTTTGGACCGCCACCGCCCAAGAGACCCAGTACTTC.

J is TRBJ1-1 and V is TRBV5-1; D might be TRBD1 (5 bases). The CDR3 has 17 amino acids. In germline, CDR1 is SGHRS, CDR2 YFSETQ. V was clipped by 4 bases and J by 3 bases, with 22 bases between them. As DNA, the CDR3 is TGCGCCAGCAGCCGTTTGACGGGCCCCGGGACCGACACTGAAGCTTTCTTT. Translating it yields CASSRLTGPGTDTEAFF.

The table lists this clonotype with many counts. The rearrangement uses TRBV12-3 or TRBV12-4 and TRBJ1-6; 7 nucleotides align to TRBD1. The CDR3 has 12 residues. The junction had 5 bases not matched to a gene; V was cut back by 6 bases and J by 12 bases. This CDR3 is CASSGTAIPLHF. DNA for the CDR3: TGTGCCAGCAGCGGGACAGCGATACCCCTCCACTTT.

At least ten counts were recorded for this clonotype. The V call is TRBV20-1, the J call TRBJ2-7; D possibly corresponds to TRBD1 (6 bases). The V end was cut by 3 bases, the J end by 0 bases, with 12 bases between. The CDR3 is made up of 14 amino acids. From germline, CDR1 is DFQATT and CDR2 SNEGSKA (reference sequence). In DNA, the CDR3 is TGCAGTGCTAGCCTACAGGGCAGCTCCTACGAGCAGTACTTC. Amino acid sequence: CSASLQGSSYEQYF.

This clonotype was observed a single time. The V call is TRBV4-1, the J call TRBJ1-2, with 8 bases identical to TRBD1. This CDR3 is 16 amino acids long. J gave up 6 bases and V 0 bases, and 9 bases lay outside the gene matches. CDR1 is MGHRA, CDR2 YSYEKL, per germline. The CDR3 sequence: CASSQDRDRSWNGYTF. In nucleotides, the CDR3 is TGCGCCAGCAGCCAAGACCGGGACAGGAGTTGGAATGGCTACACCTTC.

This clonotype has at least ten counts. The rearrangement joins TRBV4-1 to TRBJ1-1, with D unresolved. Trimming cost V 0 bases and J 0 bases, with 8 bases left between them. The length of the CDR3 is 15 residues. Germline loops: CDR1 MGHRA, CDR2 YSYEKL. DNA of the CDR3: TGCGCCAGCAGCCAAGAGCGGAAACTGAACACTGAAGCTTTCTTT. This translates into CASSQERKLNTEAFF.

This clonotype was counted at least ten times. The chain joins TRBV2 to TRBJ1-5, with D hard to call. With 2 bases removed from V and 3 bases from J, the gap between germline ends came to 11 bases. Per the germline V gene, CDR1 is SNHLY and CDR2 is FYNNEI. The CDR3 covers 15 residues. CDR3 bases: TGTGCCAGCAGTGAATACTTGCAGGTCAATCAGCCCCAGCATTTT. Translating it yields CASSEYLQVNQPQHF.

This chain joins TRBV7-6 and TRBJ1-2; the match to TRBD1 covers 9 bases. V lost 4 bases, J lost 8 bases, and 5 bases stayed unmatched. This CDR3 is 13 amino acids long. Germline lookup yields CDR1 SGHVS and CDR2 FNYEAQ. The CDR3 protein is CASSSGQGEGYTF. The CDR3 DNA is TGTGCCAGCAGCTCGGGACAGGGAGAAGGCTACACCTTC.

At least ten counts were recorded for this clonotype. The chain employs TRBV19 and TRBJ2-7, with 8 positions matching TRBD2. Trimming at V came to 1 base and at J to 7 bases, leaving 6 bases not matched to a gene. The length of the CDR3 is 14 residues. Germline CDR1 and CDR2: LNHDA and SQIVND (reference sequence). CDR3 coding DNA: TGTGCCAGTAGTATAGCTAGCGGGCGGAAGGAGCAGTACTTC. As protein: CASSIASGRKEQYF.

The sample holds one count of this clonotype. The chain has TRBV6-5 and TRBJ1-2; D perhaps matches TRBD1 (5 bases). The CDR3 totals 14 residues. Germline assignment: CDR1 MNHEY and CDR2 SVGAGI. The V end was cut by 2 bases, the J end by 4 bases, with 11 bases between. In DNA form, the CDR3 reads TGTGCCAGCAGTTACCGGGACGGAATCTATGGCTACACCTTC. Protein product: CASSYRDGIYGYTF.

J is TRBJ1-1 and V is TRBV19, with D possibly being TRBD1 (5 bases). Trimming shortened V by 2 bases and J by 7 bases, and 11 bases separated the two germline ends. The CDR3 totals 13 residues. Germline-derived CDR1 and CDR2 are LNHDA and SQIVND (reference sequence). CDR3 sequence reads: CASSIHWDGEAFF. CDR3 in DNA: TGTGCCAGTAGTATACATTGGGACGGTGAAGCTTTCTTT.

V usage is TRBV9 and J usage is TRBJ2-7; 10 positions agree with TRBD2. J was trimmed by 4 bases and V by 5 bases; bases with no gene match: 18. Per germline, CDR1 SGDLS and CDR2 YYNGEE. The CDR3 is made up of 18 amino acids. Written as DNA, the CDR3 is TGTGCCAGCAGTCCCACGGGGGGCGCGGGACTAGCGAAATACGAGCAGTACTTC. Protein: CASSPTGGAGLAKYEQYF.

This clonotype was detected many times. The chain links TRBV11-2 to TRBJ2-5, with 7 bases that match TRBD2. CDR1 and CDR2 from the germline V gene are SGHAT and FQNNGV. There are 14 residues in the CDR3. Trimming removed 4 bases from V and 4 bases from J; junction bases left unmatched: 6. The CDR3 region is CASSWGGVGETQYF. The CDR3 DNA follows: TGTGCCAGCAGCTGGGGAGGGGTCGGAGAGACCCAGTACTTC. Combining the CDR3 with reference TRBV11-2 and TRBJ2-5 gives the whole variable domain EAGVAQSPRYKIIEKRQSVAFWCNPISGHATLYWYQQILGQGPKLLIQFQNNGVVDDSQLPKDRFSAERLKGVDSTLKIQPAKLEDSAVYLCASSWGGVGETQYFGPGTRLLVL.